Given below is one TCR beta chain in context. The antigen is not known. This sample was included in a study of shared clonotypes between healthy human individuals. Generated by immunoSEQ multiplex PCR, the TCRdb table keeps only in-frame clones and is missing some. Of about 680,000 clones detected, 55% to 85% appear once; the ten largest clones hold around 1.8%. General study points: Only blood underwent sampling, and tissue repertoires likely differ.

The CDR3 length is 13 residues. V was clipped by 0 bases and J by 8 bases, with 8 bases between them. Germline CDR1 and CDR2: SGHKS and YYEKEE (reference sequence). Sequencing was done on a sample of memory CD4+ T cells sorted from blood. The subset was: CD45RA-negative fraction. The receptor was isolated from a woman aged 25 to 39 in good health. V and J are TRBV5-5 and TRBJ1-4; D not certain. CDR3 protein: CASSLASREKLFF. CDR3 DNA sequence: TGTGCCAGCAGCTTGGCGAGCCGGGAAAAACTGTTTTTT.